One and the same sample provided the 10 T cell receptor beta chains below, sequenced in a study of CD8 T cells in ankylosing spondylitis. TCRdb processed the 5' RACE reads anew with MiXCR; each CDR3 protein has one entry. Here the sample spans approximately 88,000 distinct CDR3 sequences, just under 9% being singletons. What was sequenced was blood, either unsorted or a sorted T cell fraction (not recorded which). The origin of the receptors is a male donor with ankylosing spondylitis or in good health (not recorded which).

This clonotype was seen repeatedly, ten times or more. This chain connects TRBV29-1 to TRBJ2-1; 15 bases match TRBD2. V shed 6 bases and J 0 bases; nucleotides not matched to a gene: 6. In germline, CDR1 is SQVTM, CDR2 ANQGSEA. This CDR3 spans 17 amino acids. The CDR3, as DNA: TGCAGCGTGAGAGGGACTAGCGGGGGGCTCTCCTACAATGAGCAGTTCTTC. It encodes CSVRGTSGGLSYNEQFF.

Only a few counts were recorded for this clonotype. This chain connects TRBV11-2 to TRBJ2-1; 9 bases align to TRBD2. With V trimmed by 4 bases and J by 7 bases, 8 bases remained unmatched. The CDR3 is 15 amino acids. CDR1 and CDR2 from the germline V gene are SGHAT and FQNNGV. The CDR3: CASSSPAGGRNEQFF. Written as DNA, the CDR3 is TGTGCCAGCAGCTCCCCAGCGGGGGGTAGGAATGAGCAGTTCTTC.

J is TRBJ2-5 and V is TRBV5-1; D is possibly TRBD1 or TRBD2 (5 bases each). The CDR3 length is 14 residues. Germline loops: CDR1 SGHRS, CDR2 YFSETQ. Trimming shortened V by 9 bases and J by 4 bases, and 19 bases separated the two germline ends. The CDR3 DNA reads TGCGCCACCAAACCAAACCGAGGGGTAGAGACCCAGTACTTC. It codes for CATKPNRGVETQYF.

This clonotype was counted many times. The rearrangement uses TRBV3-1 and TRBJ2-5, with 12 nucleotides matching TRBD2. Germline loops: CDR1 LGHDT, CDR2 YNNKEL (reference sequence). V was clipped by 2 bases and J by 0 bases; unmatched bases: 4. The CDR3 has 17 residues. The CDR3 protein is CASSQRLAGAHQETQYF. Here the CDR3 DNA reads TGTGCCAGCAGCCAACGACTAGCGGGGGCTCACCAAGAGACCCAGTACTTC.

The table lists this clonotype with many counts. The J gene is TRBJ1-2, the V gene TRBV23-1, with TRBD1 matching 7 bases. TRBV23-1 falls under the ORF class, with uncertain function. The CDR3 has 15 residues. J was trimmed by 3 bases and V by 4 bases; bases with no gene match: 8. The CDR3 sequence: CASSLGSQGHYGYTF. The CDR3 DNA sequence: TGCGCCAGCAGTCTAGGATCACAGGGGCACTATGGCTACACCTTC.

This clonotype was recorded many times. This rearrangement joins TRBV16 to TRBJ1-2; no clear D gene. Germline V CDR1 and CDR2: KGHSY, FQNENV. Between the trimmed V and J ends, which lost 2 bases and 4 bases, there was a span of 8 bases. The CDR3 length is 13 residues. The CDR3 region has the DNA TGTGCCAGCAGCCAAGTTGGGTCCTATGGCTACACCTTC. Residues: CASSQVGSYGYTF. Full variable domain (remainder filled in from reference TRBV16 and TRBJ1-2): GEEVAQTPKHLVRGEGQKAKLYCAPIKGHSYVFWYQQVLKNEFKFLISFQNENVFDETGMPKERFSAKCLPNSPCSLEIQATKLEDSAVYFCASSQVGSYGYTFGSGTRLTVV.

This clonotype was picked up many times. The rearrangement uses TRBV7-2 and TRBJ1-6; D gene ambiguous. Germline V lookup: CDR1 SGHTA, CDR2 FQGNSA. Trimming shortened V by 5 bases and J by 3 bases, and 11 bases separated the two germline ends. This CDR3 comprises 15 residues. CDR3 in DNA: TGTGCCAGCAGCCTTCAACATAACTATAATTCACCCCTCCACTTT. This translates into CASSLQHNYNSPLHF. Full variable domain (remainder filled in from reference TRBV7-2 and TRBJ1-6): GAGVSQSPSNKVTEKGKDVELRCDPISGHTALYWYRQSLGQGLEFLIYFQGNSAPDKSGLPSDRFSAERTGGSVSTLTIQRTQQEDSAVYLCASSLQHNYNSPLHFGNGTRLTVT.

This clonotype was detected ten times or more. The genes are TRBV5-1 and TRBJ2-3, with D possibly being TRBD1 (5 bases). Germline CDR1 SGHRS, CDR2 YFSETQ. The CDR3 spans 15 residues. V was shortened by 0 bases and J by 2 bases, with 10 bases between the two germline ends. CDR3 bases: TGCGCCAGCAGCTTGGATCAGGGTGACACAGATACGCAGTATTTT. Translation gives CASSLDQGDTDTQYF.

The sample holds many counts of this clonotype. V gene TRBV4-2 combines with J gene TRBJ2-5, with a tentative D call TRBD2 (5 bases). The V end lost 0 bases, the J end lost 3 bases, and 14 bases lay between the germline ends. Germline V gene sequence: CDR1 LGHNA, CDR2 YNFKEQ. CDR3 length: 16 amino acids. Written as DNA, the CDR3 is TGTGCCAGCAGCCAAGATTCTGCAGGTAGCGAAGAGACCCAGTACTTC. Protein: CASSQDSAGSEETQYF.

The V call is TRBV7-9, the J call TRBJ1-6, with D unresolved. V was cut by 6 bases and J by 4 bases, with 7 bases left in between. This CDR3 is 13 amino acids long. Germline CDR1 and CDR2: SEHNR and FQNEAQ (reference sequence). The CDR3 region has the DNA TGTGCCAGCAGTTCCGGGTATAATTCACCCCTCCACTTT. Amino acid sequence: CASSSGYNSPLHF. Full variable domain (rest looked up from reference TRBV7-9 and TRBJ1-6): DTGVSQNPRHKITKRGQNVTFRCDPISEHNRLYWYRQTLGQGPEFLTYFQNEAQLEKSRLLSDRFSAERPKGSFSTLEIQRTEQGDSAMYLCASSSGYNSPLHFGNGTRLTVT.